A single sample is the source of the 12 T cell receptor beta chains below, sequenced in a study of yellow fever vaccine responses in identical twins. TCRdb re-derived calls from the RT-PCR reads in MiXCR, one entry per CDR3 protein. Counted here are approximately 32,000 distinct CDR3 sequences, 45% to 65% occurring once; the ten biggest clones make up 4.5%. The sample was T cells from blood (PBMCs), unsorted or a sorted subset (not recorded which), taken before or after yellow fever vaccination (not recorded which). These receptors all come from a young woman who received the yellow fever vaccine.

The chain has TRBV20-1 and TRBJ2-2; possible D gene TRBD2, 5 bases. Germline V gene data show CDR1 as DFQATT and CDR2 as SNEGSKA (reference sequence). V was clipped by 2 bases and J by 5 bases, with 15 bases between them. The CDR3 length is 15 residues. CDR3 region: CSARRAAPGTGELFF. In nucleotides, the CDR3 is TGCAGTGCTAGACGGGCAGCCCCGGGGACCGGGGAGCTGTTTTTT.

The rearrangement links TRBV29-1 to TRBJ2-1; possibly TRBD1 for D (6 bases). CDR3 length equals 16 residues. Germline assignment: CDR1 SQVTM and CDR2 ANQGSEA. V was shortened by 3 bases and J by 2 bases, with 17 bases between the two germline ends. The CDR3 here is CSVEGTRGIPYNEQFF. Here the CDR3 DNA reads TGCAGCGTTGAGGGGACAAGAGGGATCCCCTACAATGAGCAGTTCTTC.

This chain links TRBV4-2 with TRBJ2-3; D might be TRBD2 (6 bases). The V gene lost 4 bases and the J gene lost 3 bases, with 14 bases spanning the gap. CDR1 LGHNA and CDR2 YNFKEQ come from the germline V gene. The CDR3 spans 15 residues. The CDR3 loop is CASSLGGGPTDTQYF. In DNA, the CDR3 is TGTGCCAGCAGCCTAGGAGGAGGGCCGACAGATACGCAGTATTTT.

This clonotype was seen only a few times. The V and J genes are TRBV2 and TRBJ2-2; TRBD1 agrees at 8 bases. The V segment lost 5 bases and the J segment 6 bases; nucleotides outside the gene matches: 8. CDR3 length equals 15 residues. Germline CDR1 and CDR2: SNHLY and FYNNEI. CDR3: CASSSGQVSPGELFF. For the CDR3, the DNA is TGTGCCAGCAGTTCGGGACAGGTGTCCCCCGGGGAGCTGTTTTTT.

The chain links TRBV5-6 to TRBJ2-1; 12 nucleotides align to TRBD2. Germline V CDR1 and CDR2: SGHDT, YYEEEE. The CDR3 has 14 residues. With 4 bases clipped from V and 9 bases from J, the junction kept 5 bases outside the gene matches. In DNA form, the CDR3 reads TGTGCCAGCAGCCCGGGACTAGCGGGCATTGAGCAGTTCTTC. Amino acids: CASSPGLAGIEQFF.

The chain employs TRBV18 and TRBJ2-1; D ambiguous. Germline V gives CDR1 KGHSH, CDR2 LQKENI. The CDR3 extends over 16 amino acids. Trimming took off 1 base at V and 4 bases at J, with 14 bases between the two ends. CDR3 region: CASSPLTMLGYNEQFF. CDR3 DNA sequence: TGTGCCAGCTCACCACTGACAATGCTGGGATACAATGAGCAGTTCTTC.

The rearrangement links TRBV21-1 to TRBJ2-5; the DNA was not compared with TRBD1, the D call given in the table. TRBV21-1 is a listed pseudogene. The CDR3 extends over 14 amino acids. CDR3 DNA: TGTGCCAGCAGCAAGGAGACAGGGATAGAGACCCAGTACTTC. It is translated as CASSKETGIETQYF.

There are a few counts of this clonotype. This sequence joins TRBV4-2 and TRBJ1-5; 7 bases fit TRBD1. Germline V gene data show CDR1 as LGHNA and CDR2 as YNFKEQ. The CDR3 length is 15 residues. V lost 2 bases and J lost 3; bases outside the gene matches: 4. CDR3 protein: CASSQNRGNNQPQHF. As DNA, the CDR3 is TGTGCCAGCAGCCAAAACAGGGGAAACAATCAGCCCCAGCATTTT.

The gene calls are TRBV15 and TRBJ1-6; D gene ambiguous. Germline CDR1 LNHNV, CDR2 YYDKDF (reference sequence). The CDR3 consists of 14 residues. The V gene lost 0 bases and the J gene lost 9 bases, with 9 bases spanning the gap. The CDR3 here is CATSRDTGVSPLHF. CDR3 in DNA: TGTGCCACCAGCAGAGACACGGGAGTTTCACCCCTCCACTTT.

The CDR3 bases are TGTGCCAGCAGCGTCCGGGACCACTACTACAATGAGCAGTTCTTC. This encodes CASSVRDHYYNEQFF. The chain employs TRBV13 and TRBJ2-1; D tentatively reads TRBD1 or TRBD2 (5 bases each). This CDR3 has 15 residues. CDR1 and CDR2 from the germline V gene are PRHDT and FYEKMQ (reference sequence). The V end was cut by 5 bases, the J end by 3 bases, with 14 bases between.

The chain links TRBV5-6 to TRBJ1-2; weak D call: TRBD1 (5 bases). This CDR3 is built from 14 residues. Germline CDR1 and CDR2: SGHDT and YYEEEE. Deletions cut 4 bases from V and 4 bases from J, with 14 bases between. In DNA form, the CDR3 reads TGTGCCAGCAGCGGCAACAGGCATGGCTATGGCTACACCTTC. This translates into CASSGNRHGYGYTF.

There are a few counts of this clonotype. This chain links TRBV6-1 with TRBJ2-5; TRBD2 matches 10 bases. Germline CDR1 MNHNS, CDR2 SASEGT. J was trimmed by 4 bases and V by 5 bases; bases with no gene match: 4. The CDR3 has 14 amino acids. CDR3 sequence reads: CASSRTSGIETQYF. In DNA form, the CDR3 reads TGTGCCAGCAGTCGGACTAGCGGCATAGAGACCCAGTACTTC.